These 8 T cell receptor beta chains were sequenced from one sample in a study of long-term antiretroviral therapy in people with HIV. immunoSEQ v3.0 was run at survey level. Generated by immunoSEQ multiplex PCR, the TCRdb table keeps only in-frame clones and is missing some. The sample consists of some 28,000 clones, 95% of them appearing once. Sequencing was performed on unsorted PBMCs, taken 5.3 years after starting antiretroviral therapy. These receptors came from a middle-aged man with HIV.

V is TRBV30 and J is TRBJ2-5; 7 bases align to TRBD1. The CDR3 sequence is 16 residues long. The V and J ends lost 1 base and 5 bases, in that order; junction bases with no gene match: 13. Germline assignment: CDR1 GTSNPN and CDR2 SVGIG (reference sequence). The CDR3 loop reads CAWSETRGGSMETQYF. The CDR3 DNA reads TGTGCCTGGAGTGAGACGAGAGGGGGCTCGATGGAGACCCAGTACTTC.

This clone was found once. The CDR3 sequence: CASSQGPGVYEQYF. The CDR3 bases are TGCGCCAGCAGCCAAGGTCCAGGGGTCTACGAGCAGTACTTC. The chain has TRBV4-3 and TRBJ2-7; D might be TRBD1 (6 bases). Germline V lookup: CDR1 LGHNA, CDR2 YSLEER. The CDR3 has 14 residues. V was cut by 1 base and J by 3 bases, with 10 bases left in between.

This chain links TRBV10-3 with TRBJ2-7; TRBD1 or TRBD2 may be the D gene (5 bases each). This CDR3 comprises 15 residues. Trimming removed 3 bases at V and 0 bases at J, with 12 bases between. From germline, CDR1 is ENHRY and CDR2 SYGVKD. This CDR3 reads CAISDPGTASYEQYF. The CDR3 region has the DNA TGTGCCATCAGTGACCCCGGGACGGCCTCCTACGAGCAGTACTTC.

The chain recombines TRBV10-2 with TRBJ1-2; 9 nucleotides align to TRBD1. CDR3 size: 15 residues. The V gene end was trimmed by 0 bases and the J gene end by 6 bases; junction bases not matched to a gene: 5. The germline CDR1 and CDR2 sequences are WSHSY and SAAADI. The CDR3 DNA reads as TGCGCCAGCAGTGAGTCGAGAGGACAGGGGCATGGCTACACCTTC. It is translated as CASSESRGQGHGYTF.

The rearrangement joins TRBV5-1 to TRBJ1-2; D uncertain. Germline values: CDR1 SGHRS, CDR2 YFSETQ. Between the trimmed V and J ends, which lost 0 bases and 2 bases, there was a span of 11 bases. The CDR3 loop spans 15 amino acids. The CDR3 loop reads CASSLEDGVNYGYTF. In nucleotides, the CDR3 is TGCGCCAGCAGCTTGGAAGATGGGGTCAACTATGGCTACACCTTC.

V is TRBV6-6 and J is TRBJ2-1; D gene uncertain. Trimming pared 7 bases from V and 0 bases from J, leaving 7 bases between. CDR1 and CDR2 (germline): MNHNY, SVGAGI (reference sequence). This CDR3 contains 13 residues. The DNA for the CDR3 is TGTGCCAGCACAAACTACTCCTACAATGAGCAGTTCTTC. Translating gives CASTNYSYNEQFF.

This clone was detected a few times. This chain connects TRBV18 to TRBJ1-5; D is unresolved. V was clipped by 3 bases and J by 4 bases, with 7 bases between them. The CDR3 sequence is 13 residues long. Germline CDR1 KGHSH, CDR2 LQKENI. The CDR3 bases are TGTGCCAGCTCACCGGTCGATAATCAGCCCCAGCATTTT. Translating gives CASSPVDNQPQHF.

This clone was counted once. This rearrangement joins TRBV7-2 to TRBJ2-3; D not resolved. CDR1 SGHTA and CDR2 FQGNSA come from the germline V gene. The CDR3 is made up of 16 amino acids. V was clipped by 2 bases and J by 1 base, with 13 bases between them. CDR3 nucleotides: TGTGCCAGCAGCTTAAATGGAGTGCCGGGCACAGATACGCAGTATTTT. This gives the protein CASSLNGVPGTDTQYF. The whole variable domain, remainder taken from reference TRBV7-2 and TRBJ2-3, is GAGVSQSPSNKVTEKGKDVELRCDPISGHTALYWYRQSLGQGLEFLIYFQGNSAPDKSGLPSDRFSAERTGGSVSTLTIQRTQQEDSAVYLCASSLNGVPGTDTQYFGPGTRLTVL.